This TCR beta chain derives from a study of cytomegalovirus exposure and HLA in healthy donors. Study-wide results and limits: A later analysis reportedly found fewer N-insertions in an Asian-associated ancestry cluster than the roughly 700-donor mean. The study put roughly 160 TCR beta chains on its list as cytomegalovirus-associated.

About this clone itself: Its specificity is not known.

This CDR3 has 17 residues. Germline V gives CDR1 MGHRA, CDR2 YSYEKL. The V gene lost 0 bases and the J gene lost 10 bases, with 19 bases spanning the gap. The PCR contained 60 Vbeta and 13 Jbeta primers. TCRdb's copy holds only in-frame clones and misses some; the assay was immunoSEQ multiplex PCR. The data show about 160,000 clones, roughly 88% seen once. This chain joins TRBV4-1 and TRBJ1-6; D might be TRBD1 (5 bases). The specimen was PBMCs. This clonotype was obtained from a boy aged 2 to 10 in good health and CMV-seronegative. CDR3 in amino acids: CASSQDRGRVGFSPLHF. The CDR3 DNA sequence: TGCGCCAGCAGCCAAGATAGGGGCAGGGTGGGCTTCTCACCCCTCCACTTT.